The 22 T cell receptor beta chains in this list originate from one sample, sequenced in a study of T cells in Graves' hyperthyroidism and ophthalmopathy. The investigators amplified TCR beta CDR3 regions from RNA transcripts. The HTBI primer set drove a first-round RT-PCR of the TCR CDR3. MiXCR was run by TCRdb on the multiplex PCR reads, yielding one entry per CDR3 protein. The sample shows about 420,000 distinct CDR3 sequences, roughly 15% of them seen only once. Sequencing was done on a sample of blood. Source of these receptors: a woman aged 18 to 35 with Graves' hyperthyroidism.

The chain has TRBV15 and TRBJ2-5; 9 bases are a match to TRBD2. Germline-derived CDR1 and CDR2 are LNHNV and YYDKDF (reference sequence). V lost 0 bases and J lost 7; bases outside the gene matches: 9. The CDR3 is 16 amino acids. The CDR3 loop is CATSRDRGAGGVTQYF. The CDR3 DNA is TGTGCCACCAGCAGAGATCGGGGAGCGGGAGGCGTGACCCAGTACTTC.

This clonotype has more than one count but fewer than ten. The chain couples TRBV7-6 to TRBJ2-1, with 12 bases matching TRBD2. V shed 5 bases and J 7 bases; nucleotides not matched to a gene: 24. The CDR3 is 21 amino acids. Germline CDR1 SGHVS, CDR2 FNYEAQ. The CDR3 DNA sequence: TGTGCCAGCAGCCCACGCTCCGGGCTAGCGGGAGGGAATCATTTTACGAATGAGCAGTTCTTC. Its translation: CASSPRSGLAGGNHFTNEQFF.

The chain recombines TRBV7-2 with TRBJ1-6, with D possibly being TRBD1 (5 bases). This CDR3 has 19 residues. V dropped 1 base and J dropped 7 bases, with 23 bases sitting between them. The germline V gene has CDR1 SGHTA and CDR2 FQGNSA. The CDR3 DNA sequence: TGTGCCAGCAGCTTAGAAGGGGCAGTAGCGGGGCGCTTGAATTCACCCCTCCACTTT. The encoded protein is CASSLEGAVAGRLNSPLHF.

CDR3 sequence reads: CASNPGASTGELFF. In DNA form, the CDR3 reads TGCGCCAGCAACCCGGGGGCGAGCACCGGGGAGCTGTTTTTT. The chain uses TRBV10-1 and TRBJ2-2; D is possibly TRBD1 or TRBD2 (6 bases each). With 7 bases removed from V and 4 bases from J, the gap between germline ends came to 13 bases. This CDR3 has 14 amino acids. The germline CDR1 and CDR2 sequences are WNHNN and SYGVQD (reference sequence).

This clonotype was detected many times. The CDR3 sequence is CASSLNNRGTQYF. The CDR3 DNA reads TGTGCCAGCAGCTTAAACAATCGTGGTACGCAGTATTTT. The chain couples TRBV7-2 to TRBJ2-3; D is undetermined. Between the trimmed V and J ends, which lost 2 bases and 8 bases, there was a span of 11 bases. The CDR3 has 13 residues. Germline lookup yields CDR1 SGHTA and CDR2 FQGNSA.

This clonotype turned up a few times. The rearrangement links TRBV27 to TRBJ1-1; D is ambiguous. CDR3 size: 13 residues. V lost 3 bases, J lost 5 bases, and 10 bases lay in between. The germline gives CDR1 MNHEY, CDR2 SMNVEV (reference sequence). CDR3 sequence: CASSFSRVTEAFF. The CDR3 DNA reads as TGTGCCAGCAGTTTTTCTAGGGTTACTGAAGCTTTCTTT.

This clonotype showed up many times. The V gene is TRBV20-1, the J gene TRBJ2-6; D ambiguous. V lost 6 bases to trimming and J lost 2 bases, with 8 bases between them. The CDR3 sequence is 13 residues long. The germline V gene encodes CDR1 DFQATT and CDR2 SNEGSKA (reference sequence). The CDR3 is CSAWGTGANVLTF. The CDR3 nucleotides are TGCAGTGCCTGGGGAACTGGGGCCAACGTCCTGACTTTC.

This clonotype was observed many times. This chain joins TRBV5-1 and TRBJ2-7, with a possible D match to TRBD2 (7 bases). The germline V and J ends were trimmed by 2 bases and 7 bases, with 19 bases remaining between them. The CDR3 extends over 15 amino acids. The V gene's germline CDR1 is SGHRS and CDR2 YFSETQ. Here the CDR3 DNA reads TGCGCCAGCAGCTTCTCCGGGACACGGACTAGTGAGCAGTACTTC. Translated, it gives CASSFSGTRTSEQYF.

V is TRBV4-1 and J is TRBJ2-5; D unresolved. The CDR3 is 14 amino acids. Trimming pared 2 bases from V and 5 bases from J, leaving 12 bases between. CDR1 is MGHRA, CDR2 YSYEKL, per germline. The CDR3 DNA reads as TGCGCCAGCAGCCAACCCTCAGTCAAGGAGACCCAGTACTTC. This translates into CASSQPSVKETQYF.

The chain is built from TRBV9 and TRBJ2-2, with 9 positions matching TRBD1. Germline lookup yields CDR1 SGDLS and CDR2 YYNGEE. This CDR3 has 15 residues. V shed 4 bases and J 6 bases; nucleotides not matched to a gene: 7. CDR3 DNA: TGTGCCAGCAGCCCAAACAGGGGGCTCCCCGGGGAGCTGTTTTTT. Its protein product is CASSPNRGLPGELFF.

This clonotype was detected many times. CDR3 sequence (DNA): TGTGCCAGCAGCTTAGAGCCCTACGAGCAGTACTTC. Protein product: CASSLEPYEQYF. The V gene is TRBV7-9, the J gene TRBJ2-7; no clear D. The V and J ends lost 1 base and 2 bases respectively, with 3 bases between them. The CDR3 has 12 amino acids. CDR1 is SEHNR, CDR2 FQNEAQ, per germline (reference sequence).

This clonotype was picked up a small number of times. CDR3 nucleotides: TGCAGTGCTAGAGATTTGAGGGGGCGAGAGACCCAGTACTTC. As protein: CSARDLRGRETQYF. This chain joins TRBV20-1 and TRBJ2-5; 7 bases fit TRBD1. The CDR3 loop spans 14 amino acids. CDR1 is DFQATT, CDR2 SNEGSKA, per germline (reference sequence). The J segment lost 4 bases and the V segment lost 0 bases, leaving 5 bases of the junction unmatched.

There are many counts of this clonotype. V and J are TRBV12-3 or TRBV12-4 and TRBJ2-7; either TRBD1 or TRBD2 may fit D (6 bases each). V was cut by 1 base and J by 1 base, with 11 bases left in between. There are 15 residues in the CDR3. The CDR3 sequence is CASSLGGAQSYEQYF. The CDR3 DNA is TGTGCCAGCAGTTTAGGGGGGGCGCAATCCTACGAGCAGTACTTC.

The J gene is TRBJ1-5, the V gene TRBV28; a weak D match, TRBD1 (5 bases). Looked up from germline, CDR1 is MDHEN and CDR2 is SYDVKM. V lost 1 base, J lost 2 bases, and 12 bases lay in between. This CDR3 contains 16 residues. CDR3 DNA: TGTGCCAGCAGTTTATTGTTTATACAGGGCAATCAGCCCCAGCATTTT. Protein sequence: CASSLLFIQGNQPQHF.

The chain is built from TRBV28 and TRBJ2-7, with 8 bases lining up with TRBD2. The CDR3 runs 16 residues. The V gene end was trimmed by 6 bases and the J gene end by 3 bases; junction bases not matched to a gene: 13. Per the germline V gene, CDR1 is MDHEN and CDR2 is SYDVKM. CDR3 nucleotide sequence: TGTGCCAGCAGCCGGGGGGGGGGGCTAGTTCTCTACGAGCAGTACTTC. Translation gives CASSRGGGLVLYEQYF.

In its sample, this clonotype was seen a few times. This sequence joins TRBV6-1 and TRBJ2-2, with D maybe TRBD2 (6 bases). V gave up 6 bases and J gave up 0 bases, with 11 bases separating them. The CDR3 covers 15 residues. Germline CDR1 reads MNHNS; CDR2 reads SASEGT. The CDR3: CASSTPGANTGELFF. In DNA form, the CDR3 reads TGTGCCAGCAGCACCCCGGGGGCGAACACCGGGGAGCTGTTTTTT.

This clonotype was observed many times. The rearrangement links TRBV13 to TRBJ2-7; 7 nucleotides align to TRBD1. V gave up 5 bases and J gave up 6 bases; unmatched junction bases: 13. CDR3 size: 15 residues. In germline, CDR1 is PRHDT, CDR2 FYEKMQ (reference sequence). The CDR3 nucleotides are TGTGCCAGCAGCGGACGACAGGGCATAGGGTCCGAGCAGTACTTC. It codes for CASSGRQGIGSEQYF.

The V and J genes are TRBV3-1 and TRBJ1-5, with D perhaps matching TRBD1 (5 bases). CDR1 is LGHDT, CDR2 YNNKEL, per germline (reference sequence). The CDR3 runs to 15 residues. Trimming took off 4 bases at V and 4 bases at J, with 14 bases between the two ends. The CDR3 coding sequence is TGTGCCAGCAGCCGCGGGACGCACCCGAATCAGCCCCAGCATTTT. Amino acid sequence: CASSRGTHPNQPQHF.

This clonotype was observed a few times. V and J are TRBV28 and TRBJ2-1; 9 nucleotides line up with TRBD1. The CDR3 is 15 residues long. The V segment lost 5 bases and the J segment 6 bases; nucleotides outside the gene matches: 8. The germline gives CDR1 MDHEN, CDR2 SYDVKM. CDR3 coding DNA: TGTGCCAGCAGTCTACAGGGGGCGCGGTCCAATGAGCAGTTCTTC. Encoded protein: CASSLQGARSNEQFF.

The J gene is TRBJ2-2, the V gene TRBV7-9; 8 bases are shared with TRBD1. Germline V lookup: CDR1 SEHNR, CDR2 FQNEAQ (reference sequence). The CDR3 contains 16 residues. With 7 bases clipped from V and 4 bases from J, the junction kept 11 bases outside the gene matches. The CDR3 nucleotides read TGTGCCAGCAACCCGCGAACAGGGGGAATCACCGGGGAGCTGTTTTTT. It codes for CASNPRTGGITGELFF.

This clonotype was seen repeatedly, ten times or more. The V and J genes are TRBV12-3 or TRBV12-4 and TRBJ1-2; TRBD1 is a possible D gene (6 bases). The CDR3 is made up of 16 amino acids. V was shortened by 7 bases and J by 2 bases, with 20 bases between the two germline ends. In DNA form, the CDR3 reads TGTGCCAGCAAACCACCCGGGGGCGAAAAGAACTATGGCTACACCTTC. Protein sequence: CASKPPGGEKNYGYTF.

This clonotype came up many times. CDR3 sequence reads: CASSSLGTGFAYYGYTF. For the CDR3, the DNA is TGTGCCAGCAGCTCCTTAGGCACAGGGTTTGCGTACTATGGCTACACCTTC. The V and J genes are TRBV11-2 and TRBJ1-2; maybe TRBD1 (6 bases). The CDR3 covers 17 residues. The germline V gene has CDR1 SGHAT and CDR2 FQNNGV. Trimming shortened V by 4 bases and J by 3 bases, and 21 bases separated the two germline ends.